What follows is one T cell receptor beta chain and its context. Unmatched junction bases numbered 9, after V lost 8 bases and J lost 9 bases. The germline gives CDR1 MNHEY, CDR2 SMNVEV (reference sequence). The CDR3 has 13 residues. Unique molecular identifiers featured in how the TCRbeta library was prepared. TCRdb re-called the PCR reads through MiXCR, storing one row per CDR3 protein. This sample has about 600,000 distinct CDR3 sequences, with about 11% found just once. The data originate from a study of T-cell reconstitution after alpha-beta-depleted transplantation in children. The chain links TRBV27 to TRBJ2-3; TRBD2 agrees at 9 bases. The material sequenced was PBMCs from the stem cell graft donor, taken from the stem cell graft. This receptor was obtained from a human donor who donated a stem cell graft to a child with acute myeloid leukemia. CDR3 protein: CASRRTSEITQYF. DNA of the CDR3: TGTGCCAGCCGACGGACTAGCGAAATAACGCAGTATTTT.